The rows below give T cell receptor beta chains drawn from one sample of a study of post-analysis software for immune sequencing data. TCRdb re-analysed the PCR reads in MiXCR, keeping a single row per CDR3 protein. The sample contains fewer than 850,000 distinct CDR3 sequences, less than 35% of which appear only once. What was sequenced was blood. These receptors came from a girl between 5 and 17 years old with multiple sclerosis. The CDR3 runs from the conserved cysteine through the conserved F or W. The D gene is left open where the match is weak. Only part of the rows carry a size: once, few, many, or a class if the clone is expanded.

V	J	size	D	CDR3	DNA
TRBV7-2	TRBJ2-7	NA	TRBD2	CASSLELLGLAAYEQYF	TGTGCCAGCAGCTTAGAGTTATTGGGACTAGCCGCCTACGAGCAGTACTTC
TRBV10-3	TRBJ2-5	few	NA	CAISGRGGETQYF	TGTGCCATCAGTGGCAGGGGAGGGGAGACCCAGTACTTC
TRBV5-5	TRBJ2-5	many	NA	CASSLGGASYQETQYF	TGTGCCAGCAGCTTGGGTGGCGCGAGCTACCAAGAGACCCAGTACTTC
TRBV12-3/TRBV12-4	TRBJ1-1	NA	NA	CASSLYRTGTEAFF	TGTGCCAGCAGTTTATACAGGACGGGTACTGAAGCTTTCTTT
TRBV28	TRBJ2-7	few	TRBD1	CASSLRRQGLTYEQYF	TGTGCCAGCAGTTTGAGAAGACAGGGGTTAACCTACGAGCAGTACTTC
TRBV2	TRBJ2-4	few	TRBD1	CASTRGMGQKNIQYF	TGTGCCAGCACCCGGGGAATGGGACAGAAAAACATTCAGTACTTC
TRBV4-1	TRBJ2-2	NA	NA	CASSQEGFDTGELFF	TGCGCCAGCAGCCAAGAGGGGTTCGACACCGGGGAGCTGTTTTTT
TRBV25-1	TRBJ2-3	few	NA	CASSPFGGSTDTQYF	TGTGCCAGCAGCCCCTTTGGGGGGAGCACAGATACGCAGTATTTT
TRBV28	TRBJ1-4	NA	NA	CASSPPGLKGEKLFF	TGTGCCAGCAGCCCCCCGGGACTTAAAGGGGAAAAACTGTTTTTT
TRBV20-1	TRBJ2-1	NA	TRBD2	CSARDTGRAGDGEQFF	TGCAGTGCTAGAGATACCGGGAGGGCCGGGGACGGTGAGCAGTTCTTC
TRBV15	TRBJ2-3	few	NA	CATSRGPQPDTQYF	TGTGCCACCAGCAGAGGACCCCAACCAGATACGCAGTATTTT
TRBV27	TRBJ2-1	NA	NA	CASSLVTRDEQFF	TGTGCCAGCAGTTTGGTCACTAGGGATGAGCAGTTCTTC
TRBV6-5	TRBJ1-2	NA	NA	CASLGHGGYTF	TGTGCCAGCCTGGGACACGGTGGCTACACCTTC
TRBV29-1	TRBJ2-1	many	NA	CSVGLPDEQFF	TGCAGCGTTGGTCTACCAGATGAGCAGTTCTTC
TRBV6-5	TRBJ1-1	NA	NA	CASSRGPHLEAFF	TGTGCCAGCAGCAGGGGACCACATCTTGAAGCTTTCTTT
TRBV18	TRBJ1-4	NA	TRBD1	CASSLRDRHNEKLFF	TGTGCCAGCTCACTCCGGGACAGGCATAATGAAAAACTGTTTTTT
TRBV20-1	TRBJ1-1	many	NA	CSASVGSTEAFF	TGCAGTGCTAGCGTGGGGAGCACTGAAGCTTTCTTT
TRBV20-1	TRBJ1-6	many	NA	CSVRTWGRNSPLHF	TGCAGTGTTAGGACGTGGGGGAGGAATTCACCCCTCCACTTT
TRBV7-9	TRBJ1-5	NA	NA	CASSGDRFDSNQPQHF	TGTGCCAGCAGCGGTGACAGGTTCGATAGCAATCAGCCCCAGCATTTT
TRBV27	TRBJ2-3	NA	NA	CASSPEKDLSTDTQYF	TGTGCCAGCAGCCCTGAAAAGGATCTAAGCACAGATACGCAGTATTTT
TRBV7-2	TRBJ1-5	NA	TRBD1	CASSLGRTGTGNQPQHF	TGTGCCAGCAGCTTAGGCAGGACAGGGACGGGCAATCAGCCCCAGCATTTT
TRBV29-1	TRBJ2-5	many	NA	CSAAGRKETQYF	TGCAGCGCCGCCGGACGAAAAGAGACCCAGTACTTC
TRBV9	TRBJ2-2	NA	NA	CASSDRAGSVEELFF	TGTGCCAGCAGCGATCGGGCAGGCTCGGTGGAGGAGCTGTTTTTT
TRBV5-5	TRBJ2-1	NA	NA	CASSILGRDEQFF	TGTGCCAGCAGTATTCTCGGTCGGGATGAGCAGTTCTTC
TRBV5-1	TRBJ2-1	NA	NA	CASSFDGAGSNEQFF	TGCGCCAGCAGCTTTGACGGGGCCGGTTCCAATGAGCAGTTCTTC
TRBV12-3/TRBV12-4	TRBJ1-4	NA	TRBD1	CASRQGVGNEKLFF	TGTGCCAGCAGACAGGGGGTCGGTAATGAAAAACTGTTTTTT
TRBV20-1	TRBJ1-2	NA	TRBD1	CSVPTGTGYGYTF	TGCAGTGTTCCAACCGGGACAGGTTATGGCTACACCTTC
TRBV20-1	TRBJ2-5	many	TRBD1	CSAQDRGRAQYF	TGCAGTGCCCAGGACAGGGGTCGGGCCCAGTACTTC
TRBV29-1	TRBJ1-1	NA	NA	CSVLQGGANSEAFF	TGCAGCGTTTTGCAGGGTGGTGCTAATAGTGAAGCTTTCTTT
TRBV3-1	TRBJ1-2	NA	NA	CASSQVGLEANYGYTF	TGTGCCAGCAGCCAAGTTGGCTTGGAAGCTAACTATGGCTACACCTTC
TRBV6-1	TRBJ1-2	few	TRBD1	CASRVHRGLDYGYTF	TGTGCCAGCAGAGTTCACAGGGGTCTGGACTATGGCTACACCTTC
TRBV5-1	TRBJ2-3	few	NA	CASSLELGRSTQYF	TGCGCCAGCAGCTTGGAGTTGGGGAGAAGCACGCAGTATTTT
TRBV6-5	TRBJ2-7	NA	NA	CASSRGTESYEQYF	TGTGCCAGCAGTCGAGGGACGGAAAGCTACGAGCAGTACTTC
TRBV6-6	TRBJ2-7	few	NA	CASMRGLDEQYF	TGTGCCAGCATGCGAGGGTTGGACGAGCAGTACTTC
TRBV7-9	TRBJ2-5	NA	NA	CASSATWARGETQYF	TGTGCCAGCAGCGCCACCTGGGCCAGGGGAGAGACCCAGTACTTC
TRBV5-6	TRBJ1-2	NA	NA	CASSFGSLSYGYTF	TGTGCCAGCAGCTTTGGCAGCCTCTCCTATGGCTACACCTTC
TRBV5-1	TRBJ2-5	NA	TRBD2	CASSFRGGFQETQYF	TGCGCCAGCAGCTTTCGGGGGGGATTCCAAGAGACCCAGTACTTC
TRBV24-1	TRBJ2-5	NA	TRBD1	CATSGYRGETQYF	TGTGCCACCAGTGGCTACAGGGGAGAGACCCAGTACTTC
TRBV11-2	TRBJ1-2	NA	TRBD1	CASSRQTQGAGGYTF	TGTGCCAGCAGCCGTCAAACCCAGGGGGCGGGAGGCTACACCTTC